This TCR beta chain appears in the sequencing data of a study of blood T cell repertoires in COVID-19. About the study: Material from acute and convalescent COVID-19 was sourced from the United States, Italy and Spain. PBMCs, B-cell-depleted T cells, or T cells provided the cDNA or gDNA that made up the material.

The assay was immunoSEQ multiplex PCR, and TCRdb's table has in-frame clones only and misses some. The table shows 150,000 to 200,000 clones, with about 90% occurring only once. Germline V gene lookup returns CDR1 SGHRS and CDR2 YFSETQ. The CDR3 sequence is 14 residues long. J lost 10 bases, V lost 0 bases, and 7 bases had no gene match. All enrollees were about 18 to 100 years old and from around 25 US areas. Clinical history reported by participants formed the basis on which cohorts were assigned. This TCR was recovered from a human donor with acute COVID-19. The donor label of this sample is uncertain. This chain uses TRBV5-1 with TRBJ2-1, with 7 bases aligning to TRBD2. Sequenced: PBMCs or T cells enriched from blood (not recorded which). The CDR3 is CASSLEGLVREQFF. As DNA, the CDR3 is TGCGCCAGCAGCTTGGAAGGACTAGTTCGGGAGCAGTTCTTC.